The 16 T cell receptor beta chains presented below share a single source sample, sequenced in a study of T cell responses to AZD1222 COVID-19 vaccine. TCRdb's copy holds only in-frame clones and misses some; the assay was immunoSEQ multiplex PCR. The profile shows roughly 100,000 clones, around 90% of them singletons. Sequencing was performed on peripheral blood, taken on day 0 of AZD1222 vaccination. The source is an adult in good health.

The chain's CDR3 is CARHPADYGYTF. The CDR3 bases are TGTGCCAGACACCCAGCGGACTATGGCTACACCTTC. This chain links TRBV28 with TRBJ1-2; D ambiguous. The CDR3 contains 12 residues. From germline, CDR1 is MDHEN and CDR2 SYDVKM. Trimming shortened V by 9 bases and J by 3 bases, and 11 bases separated the two germline ends.

This chain uses TRBV9 with TRBJ1-2; 10 bases align to TRBD1. The CDR3 is 14 residues long. CDR1 is SGDLS, CDR2 YYNGEE, per germline. The V gene end was trimmed by 4 bases and the J gene end by 8 bases; junction bases not matched to a gene: 8. The CDR3 DNA sequence: TGTGCCAGCAGCCGTACCGGGACAGGGGAAGGCTACACCTTC. Translation: CASSRTGTGEGYTF.

This chain links TRBV27 with TRBJ1-1, with D perhaps TRBD1 (5 bases). Trimming shortened V by 6 bases and J by 0 bases, and 14 bases separated the two germline ends. Germline assignment: CDR1 MNHEY and CDR2 SMNVEV (reference sequence). This CDR3 spans 15 amino acids. CDR3 sequence (DNA): TGTGCCAGCAGCCAGGGTTGGAACATGAACACTGAAGCTTTCTTT. Protein: CASSQGWNMNTEAFF.

The V gene is TRBV4-1, the J gene TRBJ1-1; D is perhaps TRBD1 (5 bases). CDR1 is MGHRA, CDR2 YSYEKL, per germline. The CDR3 consists of 14 residues. Trimming took 0 bases from V and 4 from J, leaving 9 bases between them. The CDR3 loop reads CASSQDLRGTEAFF. The CDR3 bases are TGCGCCAGCAGCCAAGATTTAAGGGGCACTGAAGCTTTCTTT.

The V call is TRBV7-6, the J call TRBJ2-7, with D possibly TRBD2 on 7 matching bases. The CDR3 extends over 15 amino acids. Germline V lookup: CDR1 SGHVS, CDR2 FNYEAQ. Trimming took 5 bases from V and 7 from J, leaving 21 bases between them. The CDR3 sequence is CASSPTVGGLGEQYF. The CDR3 DNA is TGTGCCAGCAGCCCCACCGTCGGGGGGCTTGGTGAGCAGTACTTC. Combining the CDR3 with reference TRBV7-6 and TRBJ2-7 gives the whole variable domain GAGVSQSPRYKVTKRGQDVALRCDPISGHVSLYWYRQALGQGPEFLTYFNYEAQQDKSGLPNDRFSAERPEGSISTLTIQRTEQRDSAMYRCASSPTVGGLGEQYFGPGTRLTVT.

This clone appeared a single time. The rearrangement joins TRBV10-3 to TRBJ1-2, with D uncertain. The CDR3 runs to 14 residues. In germline, CDR1 is ENHRY, CDR2 SYGVKD. Trimming took off 3 bases at V and 7 bases at J, with 15 bases between the two ends. The CDR3 DNA sequence: TGTGCCATCAGTGAAGCGGTTCAGTCGGGTGGCTACACCTTC. Amino acid sequence: CAISEAVQSGGYTF.

The chain combines TRBV6-2 or TRBV6-3 with TRBJ1-1; D remains unclear. Germline CDR1 reads MNHEY; CDR2 reads SVGEGT. V lost 6 bases and J lost 1, with 15 bases in between. CDR3 length: 15 amino acids. In DNA, the CDR3 is TGTGCCAGCAGCTTCCCGCGTCTGGGGAACACTGAAGCTTTCTTT. This translates into CASSFPRLGNTEAFF.

The rearrangement links TRBV5-4 to TRBJ1-2; no definite D call. The length of the CDR3 is 13 residues. Trimming left V 2 bases short and J 1 base short, with 6 bases between. CDR1 is SGHNT and CDR2 is YYREEE in the germline V gene (reference sequence). In nucleotides, the CDR3 is TGTGCCAGCAGCTTATTAGTTAACTATGGCTACACCTTC. Its translation is CASSLLVNYGYTF. Drawing the rest from reference TRBV5-4 and TRBJ1-2, the complete variable domain is ETGVTQSPTHLIKTRGQQVTLRCSSQSGHNTVSWYQQALGQGPQFIFQYYREEENGRGNFPPRFSGLQFPNYSSELNVNALELDDSALYLCASSLLVNYGYTFGSGTRLTVV.

The genes are TRBV24-1 and TRBJ2-2; D remains ambiguous. The CDR3 runs to 15 residues. V lost 3 bases to trimming and J lost 2 bases, with 9 bases between them. From germline, CDR1 is KGHDR and CDR2 SFDVKD. For the CDR3, the DNA is TGTGCCACCAGTGATAGCAGGAAAAACACCGGGGAGCTGTTTTTT. Protein sequence: CATSDSRKNTGELFF.

The rearrangement links TRBV5-6 to TRBJ2-1; D ambiguous. This CDR3 is built from 16 residues. Germline lookup yields CDR1 SGHDT and CDR2 YYEEEE. With 4 bases removed from V and 0 bases from J, the gap between germline ends came to 14 bases. The CDR3 bases are TGTGCCAGCAGCACGGTAGTGGTAAGCTCCTACAATGAGCAGTTCTTC. It yields the protein CASSTVVVSSYNEQFF.

The chain links TRBV5-1 to TRBJ1-2; a possible D gene is TRBD1 (6 bases). CDR3 length: 15 amino acids. Trimming left V 0 bases short and J 5 bases short, with 14 bases between. Germline lookup yields CDR1 SGHRS and CDR2 YFSETQ. The CDR3 sequence: CASSLAGGPGYGYTF. The CDR3 bases are TGCGCCAGCAGCTTGGCCGGGGGGCCTGGGTATGGCTACACCTTC.

This chain connects TRBV11-2 to TRBJ1-5; unclear D gene. Germline V gene data show CDR1 as SGHAT and CDR2 as FQNNGV. CDR3 length equals 14 residues. Trimming removed 7 bases at V and 1 base at J, with 11 bases between. Here the CDR3 DNA reads TGTGCCAGCATAAGACGGAAAAGCAATCAGCCCCAGCATTTT. It translates to CASIRRKSNQPQHF.

The chain has TRBV5-4 and TRBJ2-1, with D tentatively TRBD1 (6 bases). This CDR3 region has 13 residues. Trimming shortened V by 3 bases and J by 9 bases, and 13 bases separated the two germline ends. Per germline, CDR1 SGHNT and CDR2 YYREEE (reference sequence). CDR3 in DNA: TGTGCCAGCAGCTCCGATACAGGGCCTGAGCAGTTCTTC. It yields the protein CASSSDTGPEQFF.

The V call is TRBV5-1, the J call TRBJ2-2, with 9 nucleotides matching TRBD1. Germline V gene sequence: CDR1 SGHRS, CDR2 YFSETQ. J was trimmed by 0 bases and V by 6 bases; bases with no gene match: 15. The CDR3 is 19 residues long. The CDR3 spells CASTRRAGTGLPNTGELFF. In DNA form, the CDR3 reads TGCGCCAGCACCCGGAGGGCCGGGACAGGGCTGCCGAACACCGGGGAGCTGTTTTTT.

The V gene is TRBV19, the J gene TRBJ2-5; perhaps TRBD1 as D (6 bases). Between the trimmed V and J ends, which lost 5 bases and 0 bases, there was a span of 7 bases. Germline V lookup: CDR1 LNHDA, CDR2 SQIVND (reference sequence). CDR3 length: 13 amino acids. The CDR3 DNA reads as TGTGCCAGTAGTCGGGACAACCAAGAGACCCAGTACTTC. It encodes CASSRDNQETQYF.

The rearrangement joins TRBV7-9 to TRBJ2-2; the match to TRBD1 covers 7 bases. V gave up 6 bases and J gave up 6 bases; unmatched junction bases: 7. Germline V gene sequence: CDR1 SEHNR, CDR2 FQNEAQ (reference sequence). The CDR3 has 14 residues. CDR3 in amino acids: CASRSDRVPGELFF. The DNA for the CDR3 is TGTGCCAGCAGGTCTGACAGGGTTCCCGGGGAGCTGTTTTTT.